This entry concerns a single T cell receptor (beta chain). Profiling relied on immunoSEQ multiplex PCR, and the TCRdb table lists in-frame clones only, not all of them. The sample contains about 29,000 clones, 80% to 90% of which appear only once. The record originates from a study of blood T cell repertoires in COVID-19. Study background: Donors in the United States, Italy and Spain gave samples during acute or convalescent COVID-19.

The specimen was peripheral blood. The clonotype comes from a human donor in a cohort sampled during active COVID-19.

Here the CDR3 reads CASSLRFGKETQYF. CDR3 coding DNA: TGTGCCAGCAGCTTACGATTCGGTAAAGAGACCCAGTACTTC. This rearrangement joins TRBV5-8 to TRBJ2-5; no reliable D call. The CDR3 extends over 14 amino acids. Germline CDR1 and CDR2: SGHTS and YDEGEE. Trimming removed 2 bases from V and 3 bases from J, with 11 bases in between.